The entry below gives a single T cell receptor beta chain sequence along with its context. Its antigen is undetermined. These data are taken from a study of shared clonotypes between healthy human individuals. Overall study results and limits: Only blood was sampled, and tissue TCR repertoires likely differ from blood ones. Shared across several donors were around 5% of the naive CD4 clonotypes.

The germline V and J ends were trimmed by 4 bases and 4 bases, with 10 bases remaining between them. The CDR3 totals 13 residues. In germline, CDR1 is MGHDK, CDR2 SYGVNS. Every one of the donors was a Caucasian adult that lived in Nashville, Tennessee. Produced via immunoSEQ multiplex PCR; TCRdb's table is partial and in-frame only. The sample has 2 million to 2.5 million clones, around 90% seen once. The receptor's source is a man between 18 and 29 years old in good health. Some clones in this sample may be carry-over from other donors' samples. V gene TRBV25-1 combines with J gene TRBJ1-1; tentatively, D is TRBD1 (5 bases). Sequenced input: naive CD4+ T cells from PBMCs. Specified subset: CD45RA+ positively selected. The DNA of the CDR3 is TGTGCCAGCAGTGGAGGGGAGGGCACTGAAGCTTTCTTT. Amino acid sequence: CASSGGEGTEAFF.